Below are 6 T cell receptor beta chains sequenced from a single sample in a study of cytomegalovirus exposure and HLA in healthy donors. The repertoire was sequenced with immunoSEQ multiplex PCR; TCRdb's copy has only in-frame clones and lacks some. The sample lists 200,000 to 300,000 clones, 80% to 95% occurring once. Source material: PBMCs. The receptors derive from a woman aged 25 to 45 in good health and CMV-seronegative.

This clone showed up just a few times. The chain couples TRBV7-2 to TRBJ2-7; D unclear. Per germline, CDR1 SGHTA and CDR2 FQGNSA. Trimming cost V 3 bases and J 7 bases, with 16 bases left between them. CDR3 length: 14 amino acids. The CDR3 loop reads CASSFGWANREQYF. DNA of the CDR3: TGTGCCAGCAGCTTCGGGTGGGCCAACCGAGAGCAGTACTTC. The complete variable domain, with remaining parts taken from reference TRBV7-2 and TRBJ2-7, reads GAGVSQSPSNKVTEKGKDVELRCDPISGHTALYWYRQSLGQGLEFLIYFQGNSAPDKSGLPSDRFSAERTGGSVSTLTIQRTQQEDSAVYLCASSFGWANREQYFGPGTRLTVT.

This chain connects TRBV28 to TRBJ2-5; 11 bases agree with TRBD1. Germline assignment: CDR1 MDHEN and CDR2 SYDVKM. V shed 2 bases and J 4 bases; nucleotides not matched to a gene: 6. This CDR3 spans 16 amino acids. CDR3 in DNA: TGTGCCAGCAGTTTAAGCATAGGGACAGGGGGAGAGACCCAGTACTTC. Protein sequence: CASSLSIGTGGETQYF.

This clone occurred a few times. The chain combines TRBV18 with TRBJ1-1; no firm D call. Trimming took off 4 bases at V and 1 base at J, with 4 bases between the two ends. Germline lookup yields CDR1 KGHSH and CDR2 LQKENI. The CDR3 has 12 amino acids. CDR3 bases: TGTGCCAGCTCACGGGAGAACACTGAAGCTTTCTTT. It translates to CASSRENTEAFF.

This sequence joins TRBV7-6 and TRBJ1-5; no clear D. Germline loops: CDR1 SGHVS, CDR2 FNYEAQ. CDR3 length: 15 amino acids. Trimming stripped 1 base from V and 1 base from J, with 8 bases between. CDR3 sequence reads: CASSLDPGSNQPQHF. The DNA of the CDR3 is TGTGCCAGCAGCTTAGATCCGGGGAGCAATCAGCCCCAGCATTTT.

The rearrangement joins TRBV5-1 to TRBJ2-5, with 8 bases matching TRBD1. V shed 3 bases, J shed 2 bases, and the junction held 3 bases outside the gene matches. The CDR3 is made up of 14 amino acids. From germline, CDR1 is SGHRS and CDR2 YFSETQ. Written as DNA, the CDR3 is TGCGCCAGCAGCTCCTGGACAGGGCAAGAGACCCAGTACTTC. It encodes CASSSWTGQETQYF.

The chain employs TRBV11-3 and TRBJ2-3; D perhaps matches TRBD1 (5 bases). The germline V and J ends were trimmed by 4 bases and 3 bases, with 5 bases remaining between them. CDR3 size: 12 residues. In germline, CDR1 is SGHNT, CDR2 YENEEA. This CDR3 reads CASSYRTDTQYF. In nucleotides, the CDR3 is TGTGCCAGCAGCTACAGGACAGATACGCAGTATTTT.